This TCR beta chain was found in a study of OX40 agonist ivuxolimab in advanced cancers. Study-wide findings and caveats: At 0.1 to 3.0 mg/kg, clonal expansion of CD4+ and CD8+ blood T cells had occurred by week 6. Nonresponders, in some cases, also had low normalized T-cell clonal expansion. Among T cells, CD8+ cells averaged more expanded clones than CD4+ cells.

The data were produced by immunoSEQ multiplex PCR, yet TCRdb's version contains in-frame clones alone and is incomplete. The sample contains 60,000 to 80,000 clones, 84% of which appear only once. Baseline was the first blood sampling point, followed by cycle 4 day 1 and cycle 7 day 1. Note on this clone: Antigen unknown.

The receptor was derived from an adult with an advanced solid tumor such as melanoma, head and neck, liver or kidney cancer. Material: CD4+ or CD8+ T cells sorted from blood, obtained in a trial of the OX40 agonist ivuxolimab.

This chain's CDR3 is CASSSRQGSYNEQFF. CDR3 in DNA: TGTGCCAGCAGTTCACGACAGGGAAGCTACAATGAGCAGTTCTTC. The rearrangement links TRBV27 to TRBJ2-1; 7 bases match TRBD1. V was clipped by 4 bases and J by 3 bases; unmatched bases: 6. Germline V gene data show CDR1 as MNHEY and CDR2 as SMNVEV (reference sequence). The CDR3 is made up of 15 amino acids.